These 20 T cell receptor beta chains were all obtained from the same sample, sequenced in a study of cytomegalovirus exposure and HLA in healthy donors. It was with 60 Vbeta and 13 Jbeta primers that the PCR ran. Sequenced by immunoSEQ multiplex PCR; TCRdb stores in-frame clones only, minus some. The table shows about 160,000 clones, with less than 90% occurring only once. The sequenced sample consisted of PBMCs. These receptors all stem from a woman aged 18 to 35 in good health and CMV-seronegative.

The chain combines TRBV28 with TRBJ2-3; unclear D gene. V shed 6 bases and J shed 2 bases, with 15 bases lying between them. The CDR3 length is 15 residues. Looked up from germline, CDR1 is MDHEN and CDR2 is SYDVKM. In DNA, the CDR3 is TGTGCCAGCAGGGTACCTGCCTCCTACACAGATACGCAGTATTTT. It translates to CASRVPASYTDTQYF.

J is TRBJ2-5 and V is TRBV29-1; TRBD1 agrees at 7 bases. The DNA end is more similar to TRBJ2-7, so the J call may be wrong. The CDR3 is 13 residues long. The germline CDR1 and CDR2 sequences are SQVTM and ANQGSEA. CDR3 region: CSARGTVTYEQYF. CDR3 sequence (DNA): TGCAGCGCCCGAGGGACAGTTACCTACGAGCAGTACTTC.

Concerning this clone itself: Compared with germline, one end of the junction differs, possibly owing to a read error. The V and J genes are TRBV20-1 and TRBJ1-4, with D possibly matching TRBD1 (5 bases). CDR3 length equals 8 residues. From germline, CDR1 is DFQATT and CDR2 SNEGSKA (reference sequence). CDR3 sequence reads: CSATQGLF. The CDR3 coding sequence is TGCAGTGCTACCCAGGGCCTTTTT.

The chain links TRBV30 to TRBJ1-5; 8 positions match TRBD1. This CDR3 is built from 14 residues. The V gene's germline CDR1 is GTSNPN and CDR2 SVGIG (reference sequence). V gave up 5 bases and J gave up 4 bases; unmatched junction bases: 7. CDR3 DNA sequence: TGTGCCTGGGTTGGGACAGGACCGAATCAGCCCCAGCATTTT. Protein: CAWVGTGPNQPQHF.

The CDR3 DNA reads as TGTGCCACCAGCAGAGATTCCAGGGTAGGGACTGAAGCTTTCTTT. It codes for CATSRDSRVGTEAFF. The gene calls are TRBV15 and TRBJ1-1, with D maybe TRBD1 (5 bases). The germline gives CDR1 LNHNV, CDR2 YYDKDF (reference sequence). Trimming took off 0 bases at V and 5 bases at J, with 13 bases between the two ends. The CDR3 totals 15 residues.

The genes are TRBV2 and TRBJ1-1; 8 bases agree with TRBD1. J lost 8 bases, V lost 3 bases, and 17 bases had no gene match. Germline V gene sequence: CDR1 SNHLY, CDR2 FYNNEI. The CDR3 length is 17 residues. The CDR3 coding sequence is TGTGCCAGCAGTGAGAAGGGCGTTACTAGGACAGGGAAGGAAGCTTTCTTT. Protein product: CASSEKGVTRTGKEAFF.

The gene calls are TRBV19 and TRBJ2-1; D is possibly TRBD1 (6 bases). The V end was cut by 6 bases, the J end by 7 bases, with 13 bases between. CDR1 LNHDA and CDR2 SQIVND come from the germline V gene (reference sequence). CDR3 length: 13 amino acids. CDR3 protein: CASSYRDLNEQFF. The CDR3 bases are TGTGCCAGTAGCTACAGGGATTTAAATGAGCAGTTCTTC.

The chain combines TRBV28 with TRBJ2-1; D not certain. The V gene's germline CDR1 is MDHEN and CDR2 SYDVKM. CDR3 length: 15 residues. Trimming removed 2 bases at V and 9 bases at J, with 17 bases between. In DNA, the CDR3 is TGTGCCAGCAGTTTAAAGACTCCTAAGTTAGGTGAGCAGTTCTTC. Its translation: CASSLKTPKLGEQFF.

V is TRBV11-2 and J is TRBJ2-1; D gene ambiguous. V was trimmed by 2 bases and J by 12 bases, leaving 14 bases between them. This CDR3 has 13 amino acids. CDR1 is SGHAT, CDR2 FQNNGV, per germline. CDR3 sequence: CASSLTAYDPQFF. DNA of the CDR3: TGTGCCAGCAGCTTAACCGCCTATGATCCGCAGTTCTTC.

The chain combines TRBV7-2 with TRBJ1-1; D unresolved. This CDR3 comprises 14 residues. V dropped 5 bases and J dropped 1 base, with 11 bases sitting between them. Germline values: CDR1 SGHTA, CDR2 FQGNSA. This CDR3 reads CASSVRSKNTEAFF. CDR3 nucleotide sequence: TGTGCCAGCAGCGTGAGATCGAAGAACACTGAAGCTTTCTTT.

The CDR3 nucleotides read TGCGCCAGCAGCTTTTTCTTAGCGAGCAGCTCCTACAATGAGCAGTTCTTC. This gives the protein CASSFFLASSSYNEQFF. This rearrangement joins TRBV5-1 to TRBJ2-1; perhaps TRBD2 as D (5 bases). This CDR3 comprises 17 residues. V lost 2 bases and J 0 bases, leaving 15 bases between the germline ends. Looked up from germline, CDR1 is SGHRS and CDR2 is YFSETQ.

The genes are TRBV13 and TRBJ2-3, with D hard to call. The CDR3 sequence is 14 residues long. Germline V CDR1 and CDR2: PRHDT, FYEKMQ (reference sequence). V lost 4 bases to trimming and J lost 2 bases, with 10 bases between them. CDR3 in amino acids: CASSYRPNTDTQYF. The DNA for the CDR3 is TGTGCCAGCAGCTACAGACCAAACACAGATACGCAGTATTTT.

The rearrangement joins TRBV5-5 to TRBJ1-1; a possible D gene is TRBD1 (5 bases). Trimming removed 2 bases at V and 1 base at J, with 9 bases between. The CDR3 length is 14 residues. Germline-derived CDR1 and CDR2 are SGHKS and YYEKEE (reference sequence). The CDR3 DNA reads as TGTGCCAGCAGCTTTGGGGGGACGAACACTGAAGCTTTCTTT. It codes for CASSFGGTNTEAFF.

V is TRBV9 and J is TRBJ2-7; weak D call: TRBD1 (7 bases). This CDR3 region has 14 residues. CDR1 is SGDLS, CDR2 YYNGEE, per germline. V lost 0 bases and J 2 bases, leaving 9 bases between the germline ends. The CDR3 loop is CASSVGGTAYEQYF. The CDR3 DNA is TGTGCCAGCAGCGTAGGCGGGACAGCCTACGAGCAGTACTTC.

This chain connects TRBV14 to TRBJ1-1; possible D gene TRBD1, 6 bases. CDR3 length: 13 amino acids. Between the trimmed V and J ends, which lost 0 bases and 10 bases, there was a span of 12 bases. Germline V gene data show CDR1 as SGHDN and CDR2 as FVKESK. The CDR3 sequence: CASSQDPTTGAFF. Written as DNA, the CDR3 is TGTGCCAGCAGCCAAGACCCCACGACAGGAGCTTTCTTT.

The V and J genes are TRBV13 and TRBJ2-5, with a tentative D call TRBD2 (6 bases). Between the trimmed V and J ends, which lost 3 bases and 7 bases, there was a span of 15 bases. CDR3 length equals 14 residues. Germline V gene lookup returns CDR1 PRHDT and CDR2 FYEKMQ (reference sequence). The CDR3 here is CASSLGDSLRTQYF. The CDR3 DNA is TGTGCCAGCAGCTTGGGGGACTCTCTCCGGACCCAGTACTTC.

This clone was counted once. The gene calls are TRBV10-3 and TRBJ2-3; 8 bases map to TRBD2. CDR1 ENHRY and CDR2 SYGVKD come from the germline V gene. The CDR3 is made up of 18 amino acids. V trimming: 3 bases; J trimming: 6 bases; junction bases outside the gene matches: 17. The CDR3 coding sequence is TGTGCCATCAGTGACCCTACCGGCGGGGGGCCCCGACCGGATACGCAGTATTTT. It specifies CAISDPTGGGPRPDTQYF.

The chain recombines TRBV6-5 with TRBJ1-1, with D possibly TRBD1 on 5 matching bases. Trimming cost V 0 bases and J 1 base, with 6 bases left between them. The CDR3 is 14 amino acids. CDR1 is MNHEY, CDR2 SVGAGI, per germline. The CDR3 sequence: CASSYSTENTEAFF. CDR3 sequence (DNA): TGTGCCAGCAGTTACTCGACAGAGAACACTGAAGCTTTCTTT.

The CDR3 loop reads CASSLTGGYIEQFF. For the CDR3, the DNA is TGTGCCAGCAGCTTGACGGGAGGGTATATTGAGCAGTTCTTC. This chain joins TRBV11-2 and TRBJ2-1; 8 nucleotides line up with TRBD2. Germline V gene data show CDR1 as SGHAT and CDR2 as FQNNGV. The CDR3 loop spans 14 amino acids. Trimming at V came to 3 bases and at J to 9 bases, leaving 7 bases not matched to a gene.

V and J are TRBV6-1 and TRBJ1-2; D gene uncertain. The CDR3 is 15 amino acids. In germline, CDR1 is MNHNS, CDR2 SASEGT. Trimming shortened V by 6 bases and J by 0 bases, and 14 bases separated the two germline ends. CDR3 sequence (DNA): TGTGCCAGCAGCACCCCCTGGGGAGCTAACTATGGCTACACCTTC. It encodes CASSTPWGANYGYTF.